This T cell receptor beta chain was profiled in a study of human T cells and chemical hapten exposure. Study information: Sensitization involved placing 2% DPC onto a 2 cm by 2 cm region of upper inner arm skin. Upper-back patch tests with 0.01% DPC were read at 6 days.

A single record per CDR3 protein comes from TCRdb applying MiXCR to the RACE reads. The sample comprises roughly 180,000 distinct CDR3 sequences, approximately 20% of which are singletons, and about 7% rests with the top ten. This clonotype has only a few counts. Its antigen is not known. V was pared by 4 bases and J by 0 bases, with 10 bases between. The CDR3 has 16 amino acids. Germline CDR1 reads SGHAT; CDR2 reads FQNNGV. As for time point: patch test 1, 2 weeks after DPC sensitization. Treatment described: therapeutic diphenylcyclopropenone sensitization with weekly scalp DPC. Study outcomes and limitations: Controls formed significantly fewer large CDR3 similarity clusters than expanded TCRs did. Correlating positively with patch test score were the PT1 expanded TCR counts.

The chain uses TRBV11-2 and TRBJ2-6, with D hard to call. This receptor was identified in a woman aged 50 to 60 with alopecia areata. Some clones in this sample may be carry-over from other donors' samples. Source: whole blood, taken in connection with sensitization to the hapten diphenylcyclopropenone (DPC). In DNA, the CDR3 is TGTGCCAGCAGCTCGCCTAGGGTCTCTGGGGCCAACGTCCTGACTTTC. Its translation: CASSSPRVSGANVLTF.